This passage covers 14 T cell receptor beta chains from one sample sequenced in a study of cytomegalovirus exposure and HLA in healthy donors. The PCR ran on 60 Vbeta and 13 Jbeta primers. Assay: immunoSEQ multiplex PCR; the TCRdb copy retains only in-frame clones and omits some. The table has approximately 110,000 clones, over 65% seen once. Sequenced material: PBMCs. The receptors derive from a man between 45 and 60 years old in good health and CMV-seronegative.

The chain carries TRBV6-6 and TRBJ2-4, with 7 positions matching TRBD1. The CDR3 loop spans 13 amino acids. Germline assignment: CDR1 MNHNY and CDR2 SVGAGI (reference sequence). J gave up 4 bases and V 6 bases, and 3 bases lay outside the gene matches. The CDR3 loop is CASSTGQKNIQYF. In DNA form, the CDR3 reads TGTGCCAGCAGCACGGGACAGAAAAACATTCAGTACTTC.

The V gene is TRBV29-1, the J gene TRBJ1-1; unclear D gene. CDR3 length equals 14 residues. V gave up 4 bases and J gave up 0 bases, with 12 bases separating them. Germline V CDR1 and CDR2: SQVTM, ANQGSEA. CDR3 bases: TGCAGCGTTGCCCTCCTTAATATGAACACTGAAGCTTTCTTT. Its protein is CSVALLNMNTEAFF.

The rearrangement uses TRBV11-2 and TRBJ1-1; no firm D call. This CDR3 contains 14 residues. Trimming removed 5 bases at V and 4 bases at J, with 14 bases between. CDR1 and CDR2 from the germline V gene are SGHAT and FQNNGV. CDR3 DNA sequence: TGTGCCAGCAGCCCGGGAGTTGGGAGCACTGAAGCTTTCTTT. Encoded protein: CASSPGVGSTEAFF.

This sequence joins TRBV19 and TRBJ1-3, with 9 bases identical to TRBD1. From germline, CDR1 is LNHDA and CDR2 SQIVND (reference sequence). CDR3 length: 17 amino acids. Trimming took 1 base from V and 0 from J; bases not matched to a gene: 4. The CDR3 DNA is TGTGCCAGTAGTATAGCCCACAGGGGGCACTCTGGAAACACCATATATTTT. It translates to CASSIAHRGHSGNTIYF.

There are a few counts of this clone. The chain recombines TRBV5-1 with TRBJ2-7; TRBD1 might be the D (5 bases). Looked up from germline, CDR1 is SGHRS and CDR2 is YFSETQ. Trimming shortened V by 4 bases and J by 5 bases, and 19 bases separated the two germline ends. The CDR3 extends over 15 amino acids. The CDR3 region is CASSTQPPQGNEQYF. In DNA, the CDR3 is TGCGCCAGCAGCACCCAACCTCCGCAGGGAAACGAGCAGTACTTC.

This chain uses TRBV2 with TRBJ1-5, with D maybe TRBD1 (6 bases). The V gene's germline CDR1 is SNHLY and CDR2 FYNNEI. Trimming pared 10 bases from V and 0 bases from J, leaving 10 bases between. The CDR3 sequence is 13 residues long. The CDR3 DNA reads TGTGCCACCCGACAGGTTAGCAATCAGCCCCAGCATTTT. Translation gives CATRQVSNQPQHF. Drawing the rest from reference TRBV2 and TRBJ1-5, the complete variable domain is EPEVTQTPSHQVTQMGQEVILRCVPISNHLYFYWYRQILGQKVEFLVSFYNNEISEKSEIFDDQFSVERPDGSNFTLKIRSTKLEDSAMYFCATRQVSNQPQHFGDGTRLSIL.

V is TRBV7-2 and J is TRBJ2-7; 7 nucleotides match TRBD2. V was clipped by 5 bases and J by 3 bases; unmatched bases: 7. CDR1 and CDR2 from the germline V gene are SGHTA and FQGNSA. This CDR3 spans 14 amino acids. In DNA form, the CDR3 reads TGTGCCAGCAGCCCGAATGGACTAGTCTACGAGCAGTACTTC. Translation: CASSPNGLVYEQYF.

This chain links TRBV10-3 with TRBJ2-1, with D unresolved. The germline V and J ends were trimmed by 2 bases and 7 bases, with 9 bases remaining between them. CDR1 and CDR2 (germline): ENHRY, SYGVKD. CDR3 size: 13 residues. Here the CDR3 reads CAISEVRLNEQFF. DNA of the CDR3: TGTGCCATCAGTGAGGTCAGGCTAAATGAGCAGTTCTTC.

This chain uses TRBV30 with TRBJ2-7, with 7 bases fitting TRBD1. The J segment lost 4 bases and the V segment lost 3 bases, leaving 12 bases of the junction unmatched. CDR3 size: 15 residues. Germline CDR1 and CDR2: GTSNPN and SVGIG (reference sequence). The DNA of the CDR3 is TGTGCCTGGAGGACAGGGAGAACCGAACTTTACGAGCAGTACTTC. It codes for CAWRTGRTELYEQYF.

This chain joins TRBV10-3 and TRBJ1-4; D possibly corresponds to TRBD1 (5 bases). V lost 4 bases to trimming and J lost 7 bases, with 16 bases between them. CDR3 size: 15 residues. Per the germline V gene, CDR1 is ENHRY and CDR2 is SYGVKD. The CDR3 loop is CAISGGRVGGEKLFF. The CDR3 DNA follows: TGTGCCATCAGTGGAGGCAGGGTCGGGGGTGAAAAACTGTTTTTT.

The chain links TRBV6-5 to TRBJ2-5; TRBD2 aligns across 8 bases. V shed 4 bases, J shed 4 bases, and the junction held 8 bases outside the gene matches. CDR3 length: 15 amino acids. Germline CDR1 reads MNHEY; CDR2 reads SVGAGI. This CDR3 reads CASSFSGLAGETQYF. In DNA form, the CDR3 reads TGTGCCAGCAGTTTCAGCGGCCTAGCGGGAGAGACCCAGTACTTC.

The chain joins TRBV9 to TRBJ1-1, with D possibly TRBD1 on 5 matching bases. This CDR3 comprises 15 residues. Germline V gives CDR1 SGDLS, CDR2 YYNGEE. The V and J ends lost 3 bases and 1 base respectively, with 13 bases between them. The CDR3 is CASSAGGSWNTEAFF. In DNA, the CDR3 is TGTGCCAGCAGCGCCGGGGGGAGCTGGAACACTGAAGCTTTCTTT.

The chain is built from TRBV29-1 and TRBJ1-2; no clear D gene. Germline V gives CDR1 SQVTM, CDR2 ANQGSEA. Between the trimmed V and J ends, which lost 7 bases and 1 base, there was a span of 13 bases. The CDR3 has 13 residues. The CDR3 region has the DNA TGCAGCGCCTTAGTCCGGGATAACTATGGCTACACCTTC. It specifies CSALVRDNYGYTF.

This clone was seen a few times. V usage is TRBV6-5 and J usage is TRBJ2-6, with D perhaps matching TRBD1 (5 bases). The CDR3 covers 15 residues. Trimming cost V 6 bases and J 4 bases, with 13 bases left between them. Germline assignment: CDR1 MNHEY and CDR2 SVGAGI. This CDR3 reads CASSPGFGGANVLTF. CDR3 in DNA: TGTGCCAGCAGCCCAGGGTTTGGGGGGGCCAACGTCCTGACTTTC.